The sequence of this T cell receptor beta chain was determined in a study of T cells in Graves' hyperthyroidism and ophthalmopathy (dated by TCRdb to between 2018 and 2020). The study in broad terms: TCR V-J signatures able to tell the groups apart were searched for in a discovery cohort of 90 to 100 patients, of whom around 42 had Graves' ophthalmopathy and about 60 had stable Graves' hyperthyroidism. Whether ophthalmopathy could be predicted prospectively was tested in an independent validation cohort made up of roughly 19 hyperthyroidism patients plus 17 patients who later progressed to ophthalmopathy. The roughly 90 discovery patients were divided at random into training and test sets in a 7:3 ratio. The study also compared thyroid tissue and blood T-cell repertoires from several Graves' hyperthyroidism patients. Following sampling, methimazole starting at 30 mg daily was given to hyperthyroidism patients, and high-dose intravenous methylprednisolone was given to ophthalmopathy patients. TCR Vbeta CDR3 sequencing of 120 to 150 peripheral blood samples (around 45 ophthalmopathy, 70 to 85 hyperthyroidism and some 17 progressor patients) is reported in the paper.

In its sample, this clonotype was seen many times. The antigen it recognizes is unknown. Base qualities are not recorded, but no much larger clone differs from it by a single base. The CDR3 numbers 15 residues from cysteine through phenylalanine. The DNA shown is the 45-base CDR3, in frame from base 1. V and J are truncated by 5 bases and 6 bases respectively, leaving an intervening sequence of 20 bases. What the authors observed across the whole study: No statistical method was used to fix the sample size in advance, and group allocation was not hidden from the investigators. Most expanded thyroid clonotypes (frequency above 0.001) were also detected in blood, suggesting blood repertoires may reflect thyroid immune responses. In cross-validation, a model built on a 13 V-J signature told ophthalmopathy apart from stable hyperthyroidism with 87.88% sensitivity and around 83% specificity, and in testing the same model reached 80%/75%. In validation, the model predicted progression to ophthalmopathy a median of approximately 6.6 months before onset, with around 70% sensitivity and about 72% specificity.

Stable Graves' hyperthyroidism was defined as the absence of progression to ophthalmopathy over 18 months of follow-up. Hyperthyroidism patients were newly diagnosed, with disease duration under 2 months, and aged 18 to 65 years. Exclusion was applied to patients with uncontrolled infections, other autoimmune diseases, pregnancy or lactation. Clinical symptoms, serum thyroxine and TRAb, thyroid ultrasound, and orbital computed tomography formed the basis for the diagnoses. Total RNA was extracted with Trizol reagent, and quality was checked on an Agilent 2100 Bioanalyzer. TCR beta CDR3 regions were amplified from RNA transcripts. The TCR CDR3 was subjected to a first round of RT-PCR using the HTBI primer set and the Qiagen OneStep RT-PCR kit. A second multiplex PCR round built the libraries, followed by size selection and purification. Libraries were sequenced paired-end with 100 bp reads on an Illumina HiSeq2000. On the authors' methods: Raw data were processed with SOAPnuke, discarding reads with adapters, uncalled bases, mean Phred below 15, or no exact constant-primer or identifier match. COPE v1.2.5 was used to merge high-quality paired reads, and clonotypes were defined as unique nucleotide sequences. Clonotypes were aligned to IMGT TRBV, TRBD and TRBJ reference segments using MiTCR v1.1. Only V-J combinations with frequency above 0.0001, covering about 99% of repertoires, were analysed. A TCS score was defined as the ratio between F50 (clonal expansion) and ExV (chaos), using BLOSUM62-based TCRdist between CDR3 peptides within each V-J. Welch's t-statistics and random forest reduced 450 to 600 V-J features to 13, which were used in a naive Bayes classifier (R e1071). Thyroid-blood repertoire similarity was quantified with the Morisita-Horn index. TCRdb's own reprocessing of the public reads used fastp at Q25 and MiXCR and kept productive beta chains. Duplicate CDR3 protein sequences are folded into a single record with the most common DNA and genes. The V and J calls and clone size are TCRdb's, not the authors'. In this sample the table shows about 540,000 distinct CDR3 sequences, under 60% of which occur a single time. The ten top clones hold more than 7% of the sample.

The sequence was collected from a woman between 18 and 29 years old with Graves' hyperthyroidism. The sequence is built from TRBV12-3 or TRBV12-4 and TRBJ2-7; TRBD2 is possibly the D segment (7 matching bases). The sample was peripheral blood or thyroid tissue (not recorded which). The nucleotides are TGTGCCAGCAGTCAGTTAGGGGGGGAGAGTCGCGAGCAGTACTTC. Translated, this is CASSQLGGESREQYF.